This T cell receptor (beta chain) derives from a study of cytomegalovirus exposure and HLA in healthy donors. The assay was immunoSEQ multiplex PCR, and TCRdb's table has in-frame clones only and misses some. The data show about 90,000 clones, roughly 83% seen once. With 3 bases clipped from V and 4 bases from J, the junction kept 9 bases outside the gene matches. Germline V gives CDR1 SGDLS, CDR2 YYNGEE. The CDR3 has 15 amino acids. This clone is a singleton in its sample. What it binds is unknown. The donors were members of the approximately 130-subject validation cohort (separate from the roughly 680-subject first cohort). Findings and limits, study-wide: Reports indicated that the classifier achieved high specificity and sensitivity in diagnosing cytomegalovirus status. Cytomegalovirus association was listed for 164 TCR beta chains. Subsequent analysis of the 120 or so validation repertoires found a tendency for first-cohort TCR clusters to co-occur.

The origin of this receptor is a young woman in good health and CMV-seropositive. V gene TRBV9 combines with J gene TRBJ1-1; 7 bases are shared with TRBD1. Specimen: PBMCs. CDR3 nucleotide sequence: TGTGCCAGCAGCGCCCGACAGGGCCTTGGCACTGAAGCTTTCTTT. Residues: CASSARQGLGTEAFF.